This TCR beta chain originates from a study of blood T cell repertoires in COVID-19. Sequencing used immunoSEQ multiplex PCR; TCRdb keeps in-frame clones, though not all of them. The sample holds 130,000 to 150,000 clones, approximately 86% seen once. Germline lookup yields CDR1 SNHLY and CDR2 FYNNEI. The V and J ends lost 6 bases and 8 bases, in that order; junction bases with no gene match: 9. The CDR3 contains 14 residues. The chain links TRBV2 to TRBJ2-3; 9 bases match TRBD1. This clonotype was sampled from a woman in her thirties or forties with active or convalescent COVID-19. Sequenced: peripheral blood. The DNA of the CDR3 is TGTGCCAGCAGGGGAGGACAGGGGACGAGTACGCAGTATTTT. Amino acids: CASRGGQGTSTQYF. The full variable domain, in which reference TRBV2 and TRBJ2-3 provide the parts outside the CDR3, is EPEVTQTPSHQVTQMGQEVILRCVPISNHLYFYWYRQILGQKVEFLVSFYNNEISEKSEIFDDQFSVERPDGSNFTLKIRSTKLEDSAMYFCASRGGQGTSTQYFGPGTRLTVL.